The source of this T cell receptor beta chain is a study of OX40 agonist ivuxolimab in advanced cancers. This clone appeared once. CDR1 and CDR2 from the germline V gene are MDHEN and SYDVKM. The CDR3 covers 16 residues. V lost 7 bases, J lost 9 bases, and 25 bases lay in between. Sequencing used immunoSEQ multiplex PCR; TCRdb keeps in-frame clones, though not all of them. The sample shows approximately 64,000 clones, roughly 90% of them seen only once. The clonotype comes from an adult with an advanced solid tumor such as melanoma, head and neck, liver or kidney cancer. The sample consisted of CD4+ or CD8+ T cells sorted from blood, taken in a trial of the OX40 agonist ivuxolimab. The chain links TRBV28 to TRBJ2-1; maybe TRBD1 (6 bases). The CDR3, as DNA: TGTGCCAGCACCGACCAGGGGACACTCCCTAACGGTGAGCAGTTCTTC. Its protein is CASTDQGTLPNGEQFF.